This T cell receptor beta chain was captured in a study of OX40 agonist ivuxolimab in advanced cancers. Across the whole study: Partial responses were achieved by three patients: one hepatocellular carcinoma, two cutaneous melanoma.

The CDR3 contains 13 residues. Germline loops: CDR1 SGHRS, CDR2 YFSETQ. The V and J ends lost 0 bases and 1 base respectively, with 4 bases between them. Repertoires were generated with immunoSEQ multiplex PCR, while TCRdb's copy carries only in-frame clones and drops some. Altogether tens of thousands of clones are present, around 81% being singletons, with the ten largest covering 1%. The chain recombines TRBV5-1 with TRBJ1-1; no clear D gene. The clonotype comes from an adult with an advanced solid tumor such as melanoma, head and neck, liver or kidney cancer. Specimen: CD4+ or CD8+ T cells sorted from blood, collected in a trial of the OX40 agonist ivuxolimab. CDR3 coding DNA: TGCGCCAGCAGCTTGGATGCGAACACTGAAGCTTTCTTT. It encodes CASSLDANTEAFF.